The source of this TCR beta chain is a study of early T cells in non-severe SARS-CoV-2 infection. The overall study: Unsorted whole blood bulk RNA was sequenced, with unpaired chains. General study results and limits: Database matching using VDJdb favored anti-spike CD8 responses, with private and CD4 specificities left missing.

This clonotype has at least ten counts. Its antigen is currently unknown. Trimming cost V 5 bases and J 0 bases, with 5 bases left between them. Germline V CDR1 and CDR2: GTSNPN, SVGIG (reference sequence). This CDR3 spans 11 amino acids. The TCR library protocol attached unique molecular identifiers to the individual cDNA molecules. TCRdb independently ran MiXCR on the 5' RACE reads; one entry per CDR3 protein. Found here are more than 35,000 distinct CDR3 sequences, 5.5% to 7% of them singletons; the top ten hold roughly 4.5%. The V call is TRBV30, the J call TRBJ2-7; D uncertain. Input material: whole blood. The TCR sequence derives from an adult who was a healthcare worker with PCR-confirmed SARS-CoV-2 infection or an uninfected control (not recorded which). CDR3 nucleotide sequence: TGTGCCTGGGGCTCCTCCTACGAGCAGTACTTC. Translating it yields CAWGSSYEQYF. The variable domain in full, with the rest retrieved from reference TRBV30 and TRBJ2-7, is SQTIHQWPATLVQPVGSPLSLECTVEGTSNPNLYWYRQAAGRGLQLLFYSVGIGQISSEVPQNLSASRPQDRQFILSSKKLLLSDSGFYLCAWGSSYEQYFGPGTRLTVT.